There are a few counts of the clone carrying this TCR beta chain. Barcoded TCR alpha and TCR beta cDNA libraries with UMIs came from 5'RACE using constant-segment primers. TCRdb reanalysed the 5' RACE reads using MiXCR and keeps one entry per CDR3 protein. This table has 250,000 to 300,000 distinct CDR3 sequences, roughly 16% appearing once. These data are taken from a study of T-cell memory formation after mild COVID-19. J gave up 4 bases and V 7 bases, and 12 bases lay outside the gene matches. Germline CDR1 SQVTM, CDR2 ANQGSEA. The CDR3 has 14 residues. Specimen: PBMCs or a T cell subset sorted from them (not recorded which). This clonotype was sampled from a man aged 18 to 30 who had mild COVID-19 (a few samples of this study predate the infection). Cell type and time point are not known. The chain has TRBV29-1 and TRBJ2-7; 8 bases map to TRBD2. DNA for the CDR3: TGCAGCGCTTCCGGGACTAGGCTAACTTACGAGCAGTACTTC. Its protein is CSASGTRLTYEQYF.